The 8 T cell receptor beta chains listed next were all sequenced from one sample in a study of T cells in Graves' hyperthyroidism and ophthalmopathy. RNA transcripts gave rise to amplified TCR beta CDR3 regions. TCR CDR3 underwent first-round RT-PCR with the HTBI primer set. Each CDR3 protein gets one entry after TCRdb re-called the multiplex PCR reads with MiXCR. The sample lists hundreds of thousands of distinct CDR3 sequences; 14% to 15% were seen once. The sequenced material came from blood. Source of these receptors: a man between 18 and 29 years old with Graves' ophthalmopathy.

CDR3: CASSLAAGTPAGELFF. The CDR3 bases are TGTGCCAGCAGCTTAGCGGCAGGGACCCCCGCCGGGGAGCTGTTTTTT. The V call is TRBV11-3, the J call TRBJ2-2; D might be TRBD1 or TRBD2, each matching 5 bases. Trimming took off 1 base at V and 6 bases at J, with 15 bases between the two ends. Germline V lookup: CDR1 SGHNT, CDR2 YENEEA. CDR3 length equals 16 residues.

Concerning this clonotype itself: The conserved closing phenylalanine or tryptophan is absent in this CDR3, likely reflecting a read error. The chain employs TRBV20-1 and TRBJ1-1, with D tentatively TRBD1 (5 bases). Germline V gives CDR1 DFQATT, CDR2 SNEGSKA (reference sequence). Deletions cut 0 bases from V and 5 bases from J, with 13 bases between. The CDR3 extends over 14 amino acids. The CDR3 DNA follows: TGCAGTGCTAGAGATACGCGGGGGGGGACTGAAGCTTTCCTT. It yields the protein CSARDTRGGTEAFL.

V is TRBV7-9 and J is TRBJ2-2; 12 nucleotides align to TRBD1. The CDR3 is 15 residues long. V lost 5 bases to trimming and J lost 7 bases; unmatched junction nucleotides: 5. The germline CDR1 and CDR2 sequences are SEHNR and FQNEAQ (reference sequence). The CDR3 bases are TGTGCCAGCAGCCCGGGACAGGGGGCAATCGGGGAGCTGTTTTTT. It encodes CASSPGQGAIGELFF. Combining the CDR3 with reference TRBV7-9 and TRBJ2-2 gives the whole variable domain DTGVSQNPRHKITKRGQNVTFRCDPISEHNRLYWYRQTLGQGPEFLTYFQNEAQLEKSRLLSDRFSAERPKGSFSTLEIQRTEQGDSAMYLCASSPGQGAIGELFFGEGSRLTVL.

This clonotype was counted at least ten times. The chain has TRBV2 and TRBJ2-3; D may be TRBD2 (5 bases). The CDR3 length is 14 residues. Germline CDR1 SNHLY, CDR2 FYNNEI. Trimming pared 5 bases from V and 2 bases from J, leaving 11 bases between. The CDR3 is CASSWPADTDTQYF. CDR3 sequence (DNA): TGTGCCAGCAGTTGGCCAGCGGACACAGATACGCAGTATTTT. The variable domain in full, completed from reference TRBV2 and TRBJ2-3, reads EPEVTQTPSHQVTQMGQEVILRCVPISNHLYFYWYRQILGQKVEFLVSFYNNEISEKSEIFDDQFSVERPDGSNFTLKIRSTKLEDSAMYFCASSWPADTDTQYFGPGTRLTVL.

Ten or more counts support this clonotype. The V gene is TRBV7-8, the J gene TRBJ2-5; 7 bases are shared with TRBD1. Per the germline V gene, CDR1 is SGHVS and CDR2 is FQNEAQ. The V segment lost 7 bases and the J segment 2 bases; nucleotides outside the gene matches: 10. The CDR3 runs to 15 residues. The chain's CDR3 is CASTPGGVIQETQYF. In DNA form, the CDR3 reads TGTGCCAGCACCCCAGGGGGTGTGATTCAAGAGACCCAGTACTTC. Supplemented by reference TRBV7-8 and TRBJ2-5, the full variable domain reads GAGVSQSPRYKVAKRGQDVALRCDPISGHVSLFWYQQALGQGPEFLTYFQNEAQLDKSGLPSDRFFAERPEGSVSTLKIQRTQQEDSAVYLCASTPGGVIQETQYFGPGTRLLVL.

Ten or more counts support this clonotype. This chain connects TRBV6-1 to TRBJ2-5; 7 bases are a match to TRBD1. The ends lost 8 bases at V and 7 bases at J; junction bases unmatched: 7. From germline, CDR1 is MNHNS and CDR2 SASEGT. The CDR3 spans 12 residues. The CDR3 reads CASGTGARTQYF. The CDR3 coding sequence is TGTGCCAGCGGCACAGGGGCTCGGACCCAGTACTTC.

This chain uses TRBV29-1 with TRBJ2-1, with 9 positions matching TRBD2. The CDR3 contains 13 residues. V dropped 4 bases and J dropped 10; count of bases not matched to a gene: 8. The germline V gene encodes CDR1 SQVTM and CDR2 ANQGSEA. In nucleotides, the CDR3 is TGCAGCGTTGGTAGCGGGAGCTTCGGGGAGCAGTTCTTC. Translation gives CSVGSGSFGEQFF.

The V call is TRBV30, the J call TRBJ1-2; 7 bases are shared with TRBD1. CDR3 length equals 13 residues. The germline gives CDR1 GTSNPN, CDR2 SVGIG (reference sequence). Germline trimming cut 0 bases from V and 4 bases from J; bases unmatched to any gene: 2. The CDR3, as DNA: TGTGCCTGGAGTGTAGGGACAGTCTATGGCTACACCTTC. Translated: CAWSVGTVYGYTF.